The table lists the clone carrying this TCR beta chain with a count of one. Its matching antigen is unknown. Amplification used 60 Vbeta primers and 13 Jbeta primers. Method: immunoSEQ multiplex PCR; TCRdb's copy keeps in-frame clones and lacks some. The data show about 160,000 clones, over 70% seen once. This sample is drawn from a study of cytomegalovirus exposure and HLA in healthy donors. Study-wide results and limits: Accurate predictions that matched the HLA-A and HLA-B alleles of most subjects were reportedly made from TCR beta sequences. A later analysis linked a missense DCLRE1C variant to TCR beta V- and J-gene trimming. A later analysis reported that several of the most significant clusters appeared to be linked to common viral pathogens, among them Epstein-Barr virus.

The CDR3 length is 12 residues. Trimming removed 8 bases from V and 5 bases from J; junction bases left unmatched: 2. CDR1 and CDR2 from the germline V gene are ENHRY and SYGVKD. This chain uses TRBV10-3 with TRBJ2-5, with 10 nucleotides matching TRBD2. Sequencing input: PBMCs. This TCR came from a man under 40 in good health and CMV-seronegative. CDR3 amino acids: CAISTSGETQYF. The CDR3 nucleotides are TGTGCCATCTCGACTAGCGGGGAGACCCAGTACTTC.